A single T cell receptor beta chain is shown here with its context. Its antigen is not known. The CDR3 totals 15 residues. The V end lost 4 bases, the J end lost 1 base, and 14 bases lay between the germline ends. The germline CDR1 and CDR2 sequences are MNHEY and SMNVEV (reference sequence). Indicated treatment: oral pan-JAK inhibitor, 5-10 mg twice daily. The sample comes from a study of CD8+ T cells in alopecia areata. Study results and limitations: Many expanded lesional clones stayed in scalp and blood while on tofacitinib. Clonality in the scalp and expanded CD8+ clones ranked among the top 100 were significantly decreased by tofacitinib.

TCR sequencing used cDNA made by reverse transcription of extracted RNA. The method was immunoSEQ multiplex PCR; TCRdb's version includes in-frame clones alone and lacks a portion of them. There are 120,000 to 150,000 clones in the sample; 65% to 90% occur only once, and approximately 25% lies in the top ten. This receptor was obtained from a human donor with alopecia areata. The sample here was CD8+ T cells sorted from blood, taken at week 4, from a patient treated with tofacitinib. The chain combines TRBV27 with TRBJ2-7; TRBD1 might be the D (5 bases). CDR3 sequence: CASSSLGRSSYEQYF. CDR3 DNA: TGTGCCAGCAGTTCCCTGGGGCGTTCGTCCTACGAGCAGTACTTC.